This paragraph reports one T cell receptor (beta chain). The germline V gene has CDR1 MNHEY and CDR2 SVGAGI. There are 13 residues in the CDR3. V lost 2 bases to trimming and J lost 13 bases; unmatched junction nucleotides: 8. TCRdb's copy holds only in-frame clones and misses some; the assay was immunoSEQ multiplex PCR. The table shows hundreds of thousands of clones, with 89% occurring only once. Treatment: 19 received Ad26.COV2.S at low or high dose, single or two shots; about 5 received placebo; per-sample allocation not given. The investigators took samples on day 63 after the first vaccine or placebo injection. The data were taken from a study of Ad26.COV2.S vaccination and SARS-CoV-2 variants.

V gene TRBV6-5 combines with J gene TRBJ2-1, with 7 bases aligning to TRBD2. The receptor comes from a person aged 18 to 65 who received the Ad26.COV2.S COVID-19 vaccine or a placebo. The sequencing here drew on peripheral blood, taken in a trial of Ad26.COV2.S vaccine versus placebo. In nucleotides, the CDR3 is TGTGCCAGCAGTTACCCAGCGGGATCGCACCAGTTCTTC. This sequence encodes CASSYPAGSHQFF.